The rows below give T cell receptor beta chains drawn from one sample of a study of T cell responses to AZD1222 COVID-19 vaccine. Sequenced by immunoSEQ multiplex PCR; TCRdb stores in-frame clones only, minus some. The sample comprises more than 100,000 clones, about nine tenths of which are singletons, and 4.5% to 5% rests with the top ten. This material consisted of peripheral blood, taken on day 0 of AZD1222 vaccination. These receptors originate from an adult in good health. CDR3s include the opening cysteine and the closing phenylalanine or tryptophan. A D gene is named only where the DNA matches it firmly. Size is stated for part of the rows, as once, few or many counts, or as a class when the clone is expanded.

j_gene | d_gene | abundance | v_gene | CDR3aa | CDR3nt
TRBJ2-7 | . | . | TRBV28 | CASSLGGSLYEQYF | TGTGCCAGCAGTCTTGGGGGATCACTTTACGAGCAGTACTTC
TRBJ2-3 | . | . | TRBV11-2 | CASSLDARQGTDTQYF | TGTGCCAGCAGCTTGGACGCTAGGCAGGGGACAGATACGCAGTATTTT
TRBJ1-1 | . | once | TRBV7-9 | CASSSPGNTEAFF | TGTGCCAGCAGCTCCCCCGGAAACACTGAAGCTTTCTTT
TRBJ2-2 | TRBD1 | . | TRBV18 | CASSPVGQGTGELFF | TGTGCCAGCTCACCCGTCGGACAGGGGACCGGGGAGCTGTTTTTT
TRBJ2-1 | TRBD2 | . | TRBV11-3 | CASSLDRVGGGGHEQFF | TGTGCCAGCAGCTTAGATCGGGTTGGCGGGGGGGGCCATGAGCAGTTCTTC
TRBJ1-5 | TRBD1 | . | TRBV19 | CASSETGGRQPQHF | TGTGCCAGTAGCGAGACAGGGGGCCGGCAGCCCCAGCATTTT
TRBJ1-3 | . | . | TRBV7-8 | CASSTGVSNTIYF | TGTGCCAGCAGCACGGGGGTATCAAACACCATATATTTT
TRBJ2-1 | TRBD2 | . | TRBV6-5 | CATEPSGGSYNEQFF | TGTGCCACAGAACCTAGCGGGGGATCCTACAATGAGCAGTTCTTC
TRBJ1-1 | . | . | TRBV25-1 | CASSEYRGGTEAFF | TGTGCCAGCAGTGAATATAGGGGGGGCACTGAAGCTTTCTTT
TRBJ1-4 | TRBD1 | . | TRBV19 | CASGQGVDEKLFF | TGTGCCAGTGGACAGGGGGTGGATGAAAAACTGTTTTTT
TRBJ2-3 | . | . | TRBV29-1 | CSVVTGIRSTDTQYF | TGCAGCGTTGTCACAGGAATCCGTAGCACAGATACGCAGTATTTT
TRBJ2-5 | . | . | TRBV20-1 | CSASSPGRETQYF | TGCAGTGCTAGTTCCCCAGGGAGGGAGACCCAGTACTTC
TRBJ2-3 | . | . | TRBV6-5 | CASKRDTQYF | TGTGCCAGCAAGAGAGATACGCAGTATTTT
TRBJ2-2 | TRBD1 | . | TRBV6-5 | CASQGLNTGELFF | TGTGCCTCACAGGGGCTCAACACCGGGGAGCTGTTTTTT
TRBJ2-7 | . | once | TRBV7-2 | CASSFRQGIYEQYF | TGTGCCAGCAGCTTTCGACAAGGGATCTACGAGCAGTACTTC
TRBJ1-6 | TRBD1 | few | TRBV6-5 | CASSHDGTGDSPLHF | TGTGCCAGCAGCCACGACGGGACAGGGGATTCACCCCTCCACTTT
TRBJ1-1 | . | . | TRBV18 | CASSPPGLMMNTEAFF | TGTGCCAGCTCACCACCCGGCCTGATGATGAACACTGAAGCTTTCTTT
TRBJ1-2 | . | . | TRBV28 | CASSFSRTANYGYTF | TGTGCCAGCAGTTTCTCTCGGACAGCTAACTATGGCTACACCTTC
TRBJ2-2 | TRBD1 | once | TRBV9 | CASSPDRGYTGELFF | TGTGCCAGCAGCCCCGACAGGGGATACACCGGGGAGCTGTTTTTT
TRBJ1-5 | . | . | TRBV28 | CASSSDLDRNQPQHF | TGTGCCAGCAGTTCCGACCTAGACCGAAATCAGCCCCAGCATTTT
TRBJ1-3 | . | . | TRBV7-9 | CASSGSGSGNTIYF | TGTGCCAGCAGCGGTTCAGGCTCTGGAAACACCATATATTTT
TRBJ1-1 | . | . | TRBV5-1 | CASSLEGGEAFF | TGCGCCAGCAGCTTGGAAGGGGGTGAAGCTTTCTTT